This T cell receptor beta chain is drawn from a study of neurological immune-mediated disorders. Whole-study findings and limits: Healthy controls had more TCR clonal expansion than multiple sclerosis, which showed the least, whereas HTLV-1-associated myelopathy showed the most. Phylogenetic grouping placed 18 of 34 multiple sclerosis patients' repertoires in one related-CDR3 cluster, a possible signature.

In its sample, this clonotype was seen many times. As yet, its antigen is unknown. The cDNA came from 5'RACE, which used 10-nucleotide random UMIs. TCRdb called the 5' RACE reads again in MiXCR, with one record for every CDR3 protein. Seen here are about 58,000 distinct CDR3 sequences, under 3.5% observed once, and the top ten hold around 7.5%. Germline values: CDR1 KGHDR, CDR2 SFDVKD. The CDR3 spans 14 residues. Between the trimmed V and J ends, which lost 9 bases and 7 bases, there was a span of 18 bases. The unsorted libraries had their origin in 2 million PBMCs stored at -80 C. This TCR derives from a woman aged 55 to 70 with multiple sclerosis. The sequencing sample was made of PBMCs. The chain couples TRBV24-1 to TRBJ1-5, with TRBD1 as a possible D gene (6 bases). The CDR3 nucleotides are TGTGCCACCCAGGGGACGGGGCCAGGACAGCCCCAGCATTTT. Translation gives CATQGTGPGQPQHF.